These 14 T cell receptor beta chains originate from one sample sequenced in a study of CD8 T cells in Susac syndrome (dated by TCRdb to about 2019). Libraries came from the immunoSEQ multiplex PCR assay. RNA was extracted using the RNeasy kit, and roughly 0.45 to 1 microgram was reverse transcribed with random hexamers. The raw public data were reprocessed by TCRdb itself: fastp quality trimming at Q25, MiXCR clonotype calling, in-frame beta chains only. Rows with one shared CDR3 protein collapse into an entry with the most common genes and DNA. The sample records approximately 210,000 distinct CDR3 sequences, about 96% of which are singletons. The ten top clones hold 0.085% to 0.1% of the sample. Sequenced sample: CD4+ T cells from PBMCs. These TCRs come from a human donor with multiple sclerosis.

The chain has TRBV6-5 and TRBJ1-1; perhaps TRBD1 as D (5 bases). The CDR3 loop spans 14 amino acids. Germline CDR1 is MNHEY and CDR2 is SVGAGI. Trimming left V 3 bases short and J 1 base short, with 9 bases between. Here the CDR3 reads CASSYPGTNTEAFF. Written as DNA, the CDR3 is TGTGCCAGCAGTTATCCAGGGACGAACACTGAAGCTTTCTTT.

The CDR3 region is CSAMTANQPQHF. CDR3 sequence (DNA): TGCAGTGCTATGACAGCTAATCAGCCCCAGCATTTT. The rearrangement joins TRBV20-1 to TRBJ1-5; tentatively, D is TRBD1 (5 bases). V was cut by 4 bases and J by 4 bases, with 8 bases left in between. Germline CDR1 DFQATT, CDR2 SNEGSKA (reference sequence). The CDR3 spans 12 residues.

This chain uses TRBV5-1 with TRBJ2-5, with no clear D. The CDR3 length is 15 residues. V was cut by 1 base and J by 0 bases, with 10 bases left in between. In germline, CDR1 is SGHRS, CDR2 YFSETQ. The CDR3 sequence: CASSLTGSYQETQYF. CDR3 sequence (DNA): TGCGCCAGCAGCTTGACCGGCAGTTACCAAGAGACCCAGTACTTC. Together with reference TRBV5-1 and TRBJ2-5, the CDR3 gives the full variable domain: KAGVTQTPRYLIKTRGQQVTLSCSPISGHRSVSWYQQTPGQGLQFLFEYFSETQRNKGNFPGRFSGRQFSNSRSEMNVSTLELGDSALYLCASSLTGSYQETQYFGPGTRLLVL.

J is TRBJ2-1 and V is TRBV7-9, with D unresolved. Trimming pared 6 bases from V and 5 bases from J, leaving 14 bases between. Germline V lookup: CDR1 SEHNR, CDR2 FQNEAQ (reference sequence). The CDR3 spans 14 residues. As DNA, the CDR3 is TGTGCCAGCAGTGGAAAAGGACGTCACAATGAGCAGTTCTTC. It is translated as CASSGKGRHNEQFF.

The chain combines TRBV20-1 with TRBJ2-7; 8 bases align to TRBD1. After removal of 3 bases from V and 0 bases from J, the junction contained 10 bases not matched to a gene. The CDR3 runs to 16 residues. Germline CDR1 is DFQATT and CDR2 is SNEGSKA (reference sequence). CDR3 protein: CSASPLDRGLSYEQYF. In DNA, the CDR3 is TGCAGTGCTAGCCCCCTTGACAGGGGCCTCTCCTACGAGCAGTACTTC.

The V gene is TRBV6-5, the J gene TRBJ1-1; TRBD1 aligns across 8 bases. Per the germline V gene, CDR1 is MNHEY and CDR2 is SVGAGI. The ends lost 6 bases at V and 8 bases at J; junction bases unmatched: 14. The CDR3 totals 15 residues. The CDR3 reads CASSQWPDRGSEAFF. In nucleotides, the CDR3 is TGTGCCAGCAGCCAGTGGCCAGACAGGGGCTCGGAAGCTTTCTTT.

This chain links TRBV2 with TRBJ2-5, with no clear D. CDR1 is SNHLY and CDR2 is FYNNEI in the germline V gene. The ends were cut back, 8 bases at V and 2 bases at J, with 9 bases in the middle. There are 12 residues in the CDR3. In nucleotides, the CDR3 is TGTGCCAGCTTGGGCATTCAAGAGACCCAGTACTTC. It is translated as CASLGIQETQYF.

V gene TRBV2 combines with J gene TRBJ2-3, with a weak D call TRBD2 (6 bases). The V gene's germline CDR1 is SNHLY and CDR2 FYNNEI. CDR3 length: 12 amino acids. The V and J ends lost 6 bases and 5 bases respectively, with 9 bases between them. As DNA, the CDR3 is TGTGCCAGCAGGAGACTAGTAGATACGCAGTATTTT. Translating gives CASRRLVDTQYF.

This chain links TRBV20-1 with TRBJ1-4; no clear D. V was clipped by 3 bases and J by 0 bases, with 5 bases between them. The length of the CDR3 is 13 residues. Germline V gene lookup returns CDR1 DFQATT and CDR2 SNEGSKA (reference sequence). The CDR3 sequence: CSASQATNEKLFF. The CDR3 region has the DNA TGCAGTGCTAGTCAGGCAACTAATGAAAAACTGTTTTTT.

V usage is TRBV7-9 and J usage is TRBJ2-2; 7 nucleotides line up with TRBD2. CDR1 and CDR2 (germline): SEHNR, FQNEAQ (reference sequence). Trimming removed 5 bases from V and 5 bases from J; junction bases left unmatched: 11. This CDR3 comprises 16 residues. CDR3 sequence: CASSRMGRGKTGELFF. DNA of the CDR3: TGTGCCAGCAGCCGCATGGGGCGGGGGAAGACCGGGGAGCTGTTTTTT.

The chain carries TRBV9 and TRBJ2-7; 7 bases map to TRBD2. V gave up 0 bases and J gave up 2 bases; unmatched junction bases: 2. The length of the CDR3 is 14 residues. Germline V gene lookup returns CDR1 SGDLS and CDR2 YYNGEE. The CDR3 DNA reads TGTGCCAGCAGCGTAGGGGAGGGAACCTACGAGCAGTACTTC. It yields the protein CASSVGEGTYEQYF.

The genes are TRBV20-1 and TRBJ1-2; D possibly corresponds to TRBD1 (5 bases). The CDR3 totals 12 residues. The V end was cut by 1 base, the J end by 7 bases, with 10 bases between. Germline CDR1 DFQATT, CDR2 SNEGSKA (reference sequence). In DNA, the CDR3 is TGCAGTGCTAGAGGTTTGGGACTTGGCTACACCTTC. Translated: CSARGLGLGYTF.

The genes are TRBV19 and TRBJ1-5; TRBD1 matches 9 bases. This CDR3 is built from 17 residues. Looked up from germline, CDR1 is LNHDA and CDR2 is SQIVND (reference sequence). The V segment lost 5 bases and the J segment 1 base; nucleotides outside the gene matches: 9. The CDR3 is CASSSSGQGISNQPQHF. For the CDR3, the DNA is TGTGCCAGTAGTTCCTCGGGACAGGGTATAAGCAATCAGCCCCAGCATTTT.

The J gene is TRBJ1-6, the V gene TRBV19; TRBD1 aligns across 9 bases. This CDR3 is built from 16 residues. The trim removed 3 bases at V and 8 bases at J, leaving 8 bases unmatched. Germline V gene data show CDR1 as LNHDA and CDR2 as SQIVND (reference sequence). The CDR3 region has the DNA TGTGCCAGTAGTATCCGGGACAGGGCTGTGGATTCACCCCTCCACTTT. It yields the protein CASSIRDRAVDSPLHF.